This entry lists 28 T cell receptor beta chains sequenced from one sample in a study of shared T cell receptors in the human thymus. Clones were sequenced by immunoSEQ multiplex PCR, and TCRdb holds only the in-frame ones, with some missing. The data show some 640,000 clones, about 89% seen once. The same data also contributed to another study, on human thymus T cells.

What was sequenced was thymocytes. These receptors all stem from a boy in the first two years of life with a congenital heart defect.

The V gene is TRBV28, the J gene TRBJ2-1; 8 bases match TRBD2. The germline CDR1 and CDR2 sequences are MDHEN and SYDVKM. The J segment lost 7 bases and the V segment lost 5 bases, leaving 10 bases of the junction unmatched. The CDR3 totals 15 residues. CDR3 loop: CASSTTSGTSNEQFF. The CDR3 region has the DNA TGTGCCAGCAGTACTACATCCGGGACTAGTAATGAGCAGTTCTTC.

This clone appeared a single time. This chain uses TRBV7-3 with TRBJ2-7, with D perhaps matching TRBD2 (7 bases). Germline V gene lookup returns CDR1 SGHTA and CDR2 FQGTGA. The CDR3 length is 15 residues. With 5 bases removed from V and 2 bases from J, the gap between germline ends came to 16 bases. The chain's CDR3 is CASSAPGGPTYEQYF. In DNA, the CDR3 is TGTGCCAGCAGCGCCCCCGGGGGGCCAACCTACGAGCAGTACTTC.

The rearrangement uses TRBV2 and TRBJ1-5; 8 bases map to TRBD1. Germline V lookup: CDR1 SNHLY, CDR2 FYNNEI. The CDR3 is made up of 14 amino acids. V was pared by 6 bases and J by 6 bases, with 7 bases of the junction left unmatched. The CDR3 DNA reads as TGTGCCAGCAGCCCCGGACAGGGAGCTCAGCCCCAGCATTTT. This codes for CASSPGQGAQPQHF.

The chain is built from TRBV7-9 and TRBJ2-5; tentatively, D is TRBD2 (5 bases). The V gene lost 1 base and the J gene lost 4 bases, with 10 bases spanning the gap. Germline-derived CDR1 and CDR2 are SEHNR and FQNEAQ (reference sequence). There are 14 residues in the CDR3. The CDR3 is CASSLDGLAETQYF. As DNA, the CDR3 is TGTGCCAGCAGCTTAGACGGACTTGCAGAGACCCAGTACTTC. Together with reference TRBV7-9 and TRBJ2-5, the CDR3 gives the full variable domain: DTGVSQNPRHKITKRGQNVTFRCDPISEHNRLYWYRQTLGQGPEFLTYFQNEAQLEKSRLLSDRFSAERPKGSFSTLEIQRTEQGDSAMYLCASSLDGLAETQYFGPGTRLLVL.

This rearrangement joins TRBV6-5 to TRBJ1-1, with a weak D call TRBD1 (5 bases). The V and J ends lost 5 bases and 5 bases respectively, with 18 bases between them. This CDR3 is built from 15 residues. Germline CDR1 reads MNHEY; CDR2 reads SVGAGI. The CDR3 reads CASSTHTGGGTEAFF. The CDR3 nucleotides read TGTGCCAGCAGTACCCACACAGGAGGAGGGACTGAAGCTTTCTTT.

For the CDR3, the DNA is TGTGCCAGCAGTTTCATCAGGGGGGACTATGGCTACACCTTC. Amino acids: CASSFIRGDYGYTF. The rearrangement links TRBV28 to TRBJ1-2, with 7 bases lining up with TRBD1. Unmatched junction bases numbered 4, after V lost 3 bases and J lost 3 bases. The germline CDR1 and CDR2 sequences are MDHEN and SYDVKM. The length of the CDR3 is 14 residues.

This sequence joins TRBV28 and TRBJ1-5, with D possibly being TRBD1 (5 bases). The germline gives CDR1 MDHEN, CDR2 SYDVKM. With 5 bases removed from V and 3 bases from J, the gap between germline ends came to 11 bases. The CDR3 contains 14 residues. CDR3 protein: CASSRRQSNQPQHF. CDR3 DNA: TGTGCCAGCAGTCGTCGACAGTCCAATCAGCCCCAGCATTTT.

The V and J genes are TRBV10-3 and TRBJ2-7; tentative D call: TRBD1 (6 bases). This CDR3 comprises 16 residues. Trimming removed 3 bases at V and 5 bases at J, with 20 bases between. CDR1 ENHRY and CDR2 SYGVKD come from the germline V gene. Here the CDR3 reads CAISDKPLGGPHEQYF. DNA of the CDR3: TGTGCCATCAGTGATAAGCCCTTAGGGGGACCCCACGAGCAGTACTTC.

The chain carries TRBV4-1 and TRBJ1-1, with D maybe TRBD1 (6 bases). The germline V gene has CDR1 MGHRA and CDR2 YSYEKL. The CDR3 runs to 16 residues. V was cut by 1 base and J by 1 base, with 13 bases left in between. The CDR3 nucleotides are TGCGCCAGCAGCCAAGTTGAGCCGACAGGGAACACTGAAGCTTTCTTT. Amino acid sequence: CASSQVEPTGNTEAFF.

This chain links TRBV5-4 with TRBJ2-7; 12 bases are a match to TRBD2. CDR3 length: 19 residues. V lost 4 bases and J lost 5; bases outside the gene matches: 19. The germline CDR1 and CDR2 sequences are SGHNT and YYREEE (reference sequence). The DNA for the CDR3 is TGTGCCAGCAGCCCAGGGGGCCTCACTAGCGGGAGGTTGTTGGACGAGCAGTACTTC. Translated, it gives CASSPGGLTSGRLLDEQYF.

Worth noting for this clone: Additional DNA sequences in this sample encode the identical CDR3. The chain employs TRBV5-1 and TRBJ1-6; 7 bases map to TRBD1. The CDR3 runs 13 residues. The germline gives CDR1 SGHRS, CDR2 YFSETQ. J gave up 7 bases and V 4 bases, and 2 bases lay outside the gene matches. Written as DNA, the CDR3 is TGCGCCAGCAGCCCCAGGGGGAATTCACCCCTCCACTTT. This translates into CASSPRGNSPLHF.

This clone turned up a few times. V usage is TRBV6-5 and J usage is TRBJ2-3; TRBD2 aligns across 12 bases. The CDR3 contains 15 residues. J gave up 6 bases and V 6 bases, and 7 bases lay outside the gene matches. Looked up from germline, CDR1 is MNHEY and CDR2 is SVGAGI. In DNA, the CDR3 is TGTGCCAGCAGCCCGGGGACTAGCGGGCGGGATACGCAGTATTTT. This sequence encodes CASSPGTSGRDTQYF.

This clone was observed once. The J gene is TRBJ1-4, the V gene TRBV10-3; D might be TRBD1 (6 bases). Germline V CDR1 and CDR2: ENHRY, SYGVKD. The CDR3 consists of 16 residues. V was shortened by 0 bases and J by 3 bases, with 11 bases between the two germline ends. The CDR3 DNA reads as TGTGCCATCAGTGAGTCGAGGGACATGCCTAATGAAAAACTGTTTTTT. It is translated as CAISESRDMPNEKLFF.

The chain joins TRBV9 to TRBJ2-2; TRBD2 agrees at 10 bases. V dropped 0 bases and J dropped 2; count of bases not matched to a gene: 13. Germline CDR1 reads SGDLS; CDR2 reads YYNGEE. The CDR3 runs 20 residues. As DNA, the CDR3 is TGTGCCAGCAGCGTAGGGCTGTCGGCTAGCGGGGGACATAACACCGGGGAGCTGTTTTTT. Its translation: CASSVGLSASGGHNTGELFF.

The chain combines TRBV4-3 with TRBJ2-3; TRBD2 might be the D (6 bases). With 1 base removed from V and 1 base from J, the gap between germline ends came to 12 bases. The CDR3 runs 16 residues. Germline V gene data show CDR1 as LGHNA and CDR2 as YSLEER. CDR3 amino acids: CASSQVRDLRTDTQYF. The DNA for the CDR3 is TGCGCCAGCAGCCAAGTAAGGGACTTACGCACAGATACGCAGTATTTT.

The rearrangement links TRBV11-2 to TRBJ1-5; D possibly corresponds to TRBD1 (5 bases). The V end was cut by 1 base, the J end by 0 bases, with 7 bases between. CDR3 size: 15 residues. Germline CDR1 reads SGHAT; CDR2 reads FQNNGV. Here the CDR3 reads CASSLGQFSNQPQHF. In DNA form, the CDR3 reads TGTGCCAGCAGCTTAGGACAGTTTAGCAATCAGCCCCAGCATTTT.

The rearrangement links TRBV28 to TRBJ2-7; 7 bases map to TRBD1. Germline V gives CDR1 MDHEN, CDR2 SYDVKM. This CDR3 is built from 15 residues. V was pared by 3 bases and J by 0 bases, with 5 bases of the junction left unmatched. CDR3 in amino acids: CASSLGQISSYEQYF. CDR3 bases: TGTGCCAGCAGTTTGGGACAGATTAGCTCCTACGAGCAGTACTTC.

V is TRBV30 and J is TRBJ1-5; TRBD1 matches 7 bases. From germline, CDR1 is GTSNPN and CDR2 SVGIG (reference sequence). CDR3 size: 16 residues. V shed 0 bases and J 3 bases; nucleotides not matched to a gene: 8. The CDR3 DNA reads as TGTGCCTGGAGTGTACGGGGACAGCCTAACAATCAGCCCCAGCATTTT. Its translation: CAWSVRGQPNNQPQHF.

The V and J genes are TRBV7-9 and TRBJ1-2; 8 nucleotides match TRBD1. Losses at the gene ends were 5 bases for V and 9 bases for J; bases not matched to a gene: 14. The CDR3 covers 15 residues. Germline lookup yields CDR1 SEHNR and CDR2 FQNEAQ (reference sequence). In DNA form, the CDR3 reads TGTGCCAGCAGCCCGAGGGAAACTCAGGGGGCTTGCTACACCTTC. It translates to CASSPRETQGACYTF.

A few counts support this clone. The chain has TRBV6-1 and TRBJ1-5; D possibly corresponds to TRBD1 (5 bases). V shed 5 bases and J shed 4 bases, with 12 bases lying between them. Germline values: CDR1 MNHNS, CDR2 SASEGT. CDR3 size: 14 residues. CDR3 sequence: CASSNKQGNQPQHF. CDR3 sequence (DNA): TGTGCCAGCAGTAATAAGCAGGGAAATCAGCCCCAGCATTTT.

The chain joins TRBV13 to TRBJ1-2; D unresolved. The CDR3 loop spans 14 amino acids. The V and J ends lost 0 bases and 6 bases respectively, with 11 bases between them. CDR1 and CDR2 from the germline V gene are PRHDT and FYEKMQ (reference sequence). The CDR3 DNA follows: TGTGCCAGCAGCTTAGGAACGGCGGAACATGGCTACACCTTC. Protein product: CASSLGTAEHGYTF. Full variable domain (rest looked up from reference TRBV13 and TRBJ1-2): AAGVIQSPRHLIKEKRETATLKCYPIPRHDTVYWYQQGPGQDPQFLISFYEKMQSDKGSIPDRFSAQQFSDYHSELNMSSLELGDSALYFCASSLGTAEHGYTFGSGTRLTVV.

This chain joins TRBV9 and TRBJ1-1; D unresolved. Trimming stripped 0 bases from V and 0 bases from J, with 6 bases between. CDR1 SGDLS and CDR2 YYNGEE come from the germline V gene. There are 14 residues in the CDR3. CDR3 protein: CASSVGQVNTEAFF. CDR3 sequence (DNA): TGTGCCAGCAGCGTAGGGCAGGTGAACACTGAAGCTTTCTTT.

V usage is TRBV30 and J usage is TRBJ2-6; D not certain. Per germline, CDR1 GTSNPN and CDR2 SVGIG (reference sequence). This CDR3 contains 15 residues. Trimming pared 8 bases from V and 2 bases from J, leaving 16 bases between. The CDR3 DNA sequence: TGTGCCCGGAACGCACCCCTACCTGGGGCCAACGTCCTGACTTTC. Its translation is CARNAPLPGANVLTF. Full variable domain (missing parts from reference TRBV30 and TRBJ2-6): SQTIHQWPATLVQPVGSPLSLECTVEGTSNPNLYWYRQAAGRGLQLLFYSVGIGQISSEVPQNLSASRPQDRQFILSSKKLLLSDSGFYLCARNAPLPGANVLTFGAGSRLTVL.

CDR3 sequence: CASSSRGSGTQKTQYF. The CDR3 bases are TGTGCCAGTTCTTCACGGGGTAGCGGGACCCAGAAGACCCAGTACTTC. V and J are TRBV19 and TRBJ2-5; TRBD2 matches 8 bases. This CDR3 comprises 16 residues. The trim removed 8 bases at V and 6 bases at J, leaving 17 bases unmatched. Germline V gene lookup returns CDR1 LNHDA and CDR2 SQIVND (reference sequence).

The chain joins TRBV13 to TRBJ2-3; a weak D match, TRBD2 (6 bases). The CDR3 loop spans 16 amino acids. Germline lookup yields CDR1 PRHDT and CDR2 FYEKMQ (reference sequence). Trimming stripped 2 bases from V and 0 bases from J, with 12 bases between. CDR3 DNA sequence: TGTGCCAGCAGCTTACGGGGGTCCCATAGCACAGATACGCAGTATTTT. This codes for CASSLRGSHSTDTQYF.

The gene calls are TRBV2 and TRBJ2-2; 9 nucleotides agree with TRBD1. V was pared by 5 bases and J by 13 bases, with 11 bases of the junction left unmatched. CDR3 length: 14 amino acids. Germline assignment: CDR1 SNHLY and CDR2 FYNNEI. CDR3 residues: CASSPTGGASWLFF. The CDR3 DNA reads TGTGCCAGCAGTCCTACAGGGGGCGCTTCATGGCTGTTTTTT.

The gene calls are TRBV15 and TRBJ2-3, with 9 bases identical to TRBD2. Per germline, CDR1 LNHNV and CDR2 YYDKDF (reference sequence). After removal of 0 bases from V and 4 bases from J, the junction contained 5 bases not matched to a gene. The CDR3 runs to 16 residues. The CDR3 DNA follows: TGTGCCACCAGCAGAGAAGGGACTAGCCGCCCAGATACGCAGTATTTT. This translates into CATSREGTSRPDTQYF.

The gene calls are TRBV9 and TRBJ2-1; TRBD2 aligns across 12 bases. CDR1 is SGDLS, CDR2 YYNGEE, per germline. The CDR3 spans 20 residues. Trimming cost V 0 bases and J 3 bases; bases outside gene matches: 13. The CDR3 loop reads CASSVGVGLAGGVRYNEQFF. CDR3 nucleotide sequence: TGTGCCAGCAGCGTAGGTGTGGGTCTAGCGGGGGGGGTACGCTACAATGAGCAGTTCTTC.